The clone carrying this T cell receptor (beta chain) showed up just a few times. Its antigen is not known. Primers for the PCR totalled 60 Vbeta and 13 Jbeta. Authors' methods: In a later analysis, the count reached roughly 80 million unique TCR beta chains, with 10 million to 11 million shared. Using immunoSEQ multiplex PCR, the repertoire was profiled, and TCRdb retains in-frame clones only, with some absent. V and J calls and clone size follow that table, whereas D and trimming were derived from the DNA. The sample holds 100,000 to 150,000 clones, around 74% seen once. This entry comes from a study of cytomegalovirus exposure and HLA in healthy donors. Whole-study results and caveats: Reports indicate that TCR beta sequences accurately predicted the HLA-A and HLA-B alleles of most subjects.

V lost 5 bases and J lost 6; bases outside the gene matches: 6. The germline gives CDR1 MDHEN, CDR2 SYDVKM. This CDR3 comprises 14 residues. This rearrangement joins TRBV28 to TRBJ2-1, with TRBD1 matching 8 bases. This receptor was taken from a woman between 45 and 60 years old in good health and CMV-seropositive. The sample was PBMCs. The CDR3 coding sequence is TGTGCCAGCAGTCTCGGACAGGGCTTCAATGAGCAGTTCTTC. It specifies CASSLGQGFNEQFF.